This T cell receptor (beta chain) originates from a study of blood T cell repertoires in COVID-19. Libraries were prepared by immunoSEQ multiplex PCR; TCRdb keeps only in-frame clonotypes and omits some of them. Of more than 85,000 clones detected, around 76% appear once; the ten largest clones hold just under 20%. Germline CDR1 LGHDT, CDR2 YNNKEL (reference sequence). The CDR3 consists of 16 residues. The V gene lost 4 bases and the J gene lost 1 base, with 11 bases spanning the gap. The TCR originated in a woman between 70 and 85 years old with acute or convalescent COVID-19. The sequenced sample was peripheral blood. This chain uses TRBV3-1 (or the pseudogene TRBV3-2) with TRBJ1-6, with D possibly TRBD1 on 6 matching bases. The CDR3 region is CASSRDTGSYNSPLHF. DNA of the CDR3: TGTGCCAGCAGCCGCGATACAGGGTCCTATAATTCACCCCTCCACTTT.